This TCR beta chain derives from a study of cytomegalovirus exposure and HLA in healthy donors. A remark on this clone: Its antigen is unidentified. One end of the junction does not line up with germline, which may come from a read error.

Overall study findings and caveats: With DRB1 most and HLA-C fewest, TCR association rates differed between HLA loci in a later analysis. Evidence from a later analysis indicated that most CMV-associated TCR beta chains looked HLA-restricted. Later analysis identified a missense DCLRE1C variant that was linked to TCR beta V- and J-gene trimming. Across donors, sequencing depth was assumed by presence/absence analyses to be roughly uniform.

PCR amplification relied on 60 Vbeta primers (plus 13 Jbeta primers). Profiled with immunoSEQ multiplex PCR; TCRdb holds only in-frame clones, not every one. The sample has fewer than 85,000 clones, 70% to 80% seen once. The V gene's germline CDR1 is SGHRS and CDR2 YFSETQ. The CDR3 extends over 14 amino acids. This sequence originates from a man aged 40-55 years in good health and CMV-seronegative. Sequenced input: PBMCs. The chain uses TRBV5-1 and TRBJ1-2; D not resolved. The CDR3 is CASSLERANYGYPF. The DNA for the CDR3 is TGCGCCAGCAGCTTGGAACGAGCTAACTATGGCTACCCCTTC.